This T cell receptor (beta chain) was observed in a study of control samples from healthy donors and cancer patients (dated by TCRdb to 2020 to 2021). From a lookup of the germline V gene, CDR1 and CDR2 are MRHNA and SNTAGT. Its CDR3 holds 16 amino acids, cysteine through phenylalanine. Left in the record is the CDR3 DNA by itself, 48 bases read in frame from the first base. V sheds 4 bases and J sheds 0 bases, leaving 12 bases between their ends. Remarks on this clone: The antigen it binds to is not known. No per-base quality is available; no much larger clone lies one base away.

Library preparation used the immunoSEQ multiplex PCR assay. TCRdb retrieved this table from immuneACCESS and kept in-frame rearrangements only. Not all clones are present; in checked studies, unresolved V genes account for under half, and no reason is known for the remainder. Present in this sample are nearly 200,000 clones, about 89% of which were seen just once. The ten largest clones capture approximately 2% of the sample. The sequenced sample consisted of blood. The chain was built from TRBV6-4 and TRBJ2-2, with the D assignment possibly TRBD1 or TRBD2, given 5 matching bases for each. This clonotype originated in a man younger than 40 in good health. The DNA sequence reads TGTGCCAGCAGTGGATCCGGGACCGCGAACACCGGGGAGCTGTTTTTT. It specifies CASSGSGTANTGELFF.